This entry features one T cell receptor (beta chain) sequence. Using its own MiXCR run on the 5' RACE reads, TCRdb lists one record per CDR3 protein. The data show around 2,900 distinct CDR3 sequences, 5.5% to 7% seen once. The time point: sample taken at primary tumor resection. These data originate in a study of spatial heterogeneity in lung cancer. The CDR3 runs to 13 residues. V shed 8 bases and J 7 bases; nucleotides not matched to a gene: 8. Germline V lookup: CDR1 MNHEY, CDR2 SVGEGT. This specimen consisted of normal lung tissue next to the tumor, obtained at surgery. This TCR derives from a male donor with early-stage non-small cell lung cancer. The rearrangement uses TRBV6-2 or TRBV6-3 and TRBJ2-4, with TRBD1 matching 7 bases. As DNA, the CDR3 is TGTGCCAGCTCCTCTACAGGGGCGAACATTCAGTACTTC. Protein product: CASSSTGANIQYF.